A single sample gave rise to the 19 T cell receptor beta chains below, sequenced in a study of cytomegalovirus exposure and HLA in healthy donors. A multiplex PCR was run with 60 Vbeta primers and 13 Jbeta primers. The method was immunoSEQ multiplex PCR; TCRdb's version includes in-frame clones alone and lacks a portion of them. The sample carries 60,000 or so clones, 85% recorded once. What was sequenced was PBMCs. These receptors were collected from a female donor in good health and CMV-seronegative.

This chain connects TRBV28 to TRBJ2-1, with 10 bases aligning to TRBD2. Germline V gene lookup returns CDR1 MDHEN and CDR2 SYDVKM. The CDR3 contains 18 residues. V shed 4 bases, J shed 1 base, and the junction held 10 bases outside the gene matches. The CDR3 protein is CASSSLPASGSSYNEQFF. Here the CDR3 DNA reads TGTGCCAGCAGTTCCCTCCCGGCTAGCGGGAGTTCCTACAATGAGCAGTTCTTC.

The chain couples TRBV6-5 to TRBJ1-5, with TRBD1 as a possible D gene (6 bases). CDR1 is MNHEY, CDR2 SVGAGI, per germline. V lost 4 bases and J 5 bases, leaving 9 bases between the germline ends. This CDR3 region has 13 residues. CDR3 loop: CASSLQGYQPQHF. As DNA, the CDR3 is TGTGCCAGCAGTTTGCAGGGGTATCAGCCCCAGCATTTT.

Note on this clone: The junction departs from the called germline gene at one end, perhaps through a read error. The chain carries TRBV6-1 and TRBJ2-7, with TRBD2 matching 13 bases. The germline gives CDR1 MNHNS, CDR2 SASEGT. CDR3 length: 15 amino acids. CDR3 amino acids: CASREGLAGVYEQYF. The CDR3, as DNA: TGTGCCAGCAGGGAAGGACTAGCGGGGGTATACGAGCAGTACTTC.

V and J are TRBV11-2 and TRBJ2-1; 7 bases fit TRBD2. The V gene end was trimmed by 4 bases and the J gene end by 4 bases; junction bases not matched to a gene: 13. The germline V gene encodes CDR1 SGHAT and CDR2 FQNNGV. The CDR3 is 17 amino acids. CDR3 protein: CASSSLVGGTLYNEQFF. The CDR3 DNA follows: TGTGCCAGCAGCTCTCTGGTCGGGGGGACCTTATACAATGAGCAGTTCTTC.

CDR3 sequence: CASSDPGQGADTQYF. CDR3 nucleotides: TGTGCCAGCAGTGATCCCGGACAGGGGGCAGATACGCAGTATTTT. This chain joins TRBV6-1 and TRBJ2-3; 10 bases line up with TRBD1. Germline CDR1 reads MNHNS; CDR2 reads SASEGT. J was trimmed by 4 bases and V by 3 bases; bases with no gene match: 4. This CDR3 spans 15 amino acids.

In its sample, this clone was seen a few times. The rearrangement uses TRBV18 and TRBJ2-2; 11 bases match TRBD2. Germline CDR1 and CDR2: KGHSH and LQKENI. This CDR3 region has 16 residues. V lost 3 bases to trimming and J lost 1 base; unmatched junction nucleotides: 1. CDR3 sequence (DNA): TGTGCCAGCTCACCGGGACTAGCGGAGAACACCGGGGAGCTGTTTTTT. It yields the protein CASSPGLAENTGELFF.

This chain connects TRBV30 to TRBJ1-6; the D is unclear. The germline V and J ends were trimmed by 1 base and 7 bases, with 17 bases remaining between them. The CDR3 contains 16 residues. Germline CDR1 is GTSNPN and CDR2 is SVGIG (reference sequence). DNA of the CDR3: TGTGCCTGGAGTGGCTCGGGAGGAAGCGGGAATTCACCCCTCCACTTT. Translated, it gives CAWSGSGGSGNSPLHF.

This chain connects TRBV13 to TRBJ1-2, with TRBD1 as a possible D gene (6 bases). The germline V gene encodes CDR1 PRHDT and CDR2 FYEKMQ (reference sequence). V lost 3 bases to trimming and J lost 5 bases, with 16 bases between them. This CDR3 is built from 15 residues. The CDR3 loop reads CASSFLGGAGYGYTF. CDR3 bases: TGTGCCAGCAGCTTTCTTGGGGGCGCTGGGTATGGCTACACCTTC.

The J gene is TRBJ2-3, the V gene TRBV30; the match to TRBD2 covers 11 bases. CDR1 and CDR2 from the germline V gene are GTSNPN and SVGIG (reference sequence). V trimming: 0 bases; J trimming: 4 bases; junction bases outside the gene matches: 6. The CDR3 loop spans 16 amino acids. The chain's CDR3 is CAWSVGSGGAPDTQYF. The CDR3, as DNA: TGTGCCTGGAGTGTGGGTAGCGGGGGGGCCCCAGATACGCAGTATTTT.

The chain is built from TRBV14 and TRBJ2-5, with a tentative D call TRBD2 (5 bases). The CDR3 covers 15 residues. V shed 3 bases and J shed 2 bases, with 13 bases lying between them. Germline V gene lookup returns CDR1 SGHDN and CDR2 FVKESK. The CDR3 bases are TGTGCCAGCAGCCATCCGTACCCGGGGCAAGAGACCCAGTACTTC. Translating it yields CASSHPYPGQETQYF.

CDR3 protein: CASSQDRDQQVFEQYF. CDR3 nucleotide sequence: TGCGCCAGCAGCCAAGACAGGGATCAACAGGTCTTCGAGCAGTACTTC. The chain uses TRBV4-1 and TRBJ2-7; D is perhaps TRBD1 (5 bases). The CDR3 covers 16 residues. V was cut by 0 bases and J by 6 bases, with 18 bases left in between. CDR1 and CDR2 from the germline V gene are MGHRA and YSYEKL.

The chain links TRBV6-6 to TRBJ1-1; the D gene is possibly TRBD1 (6 bases). This CDR3 region has 12 residues. Germline lookup yields CDR1 MNHNY and CDR2 SVGAGI (reference sequence). The V end lost 5 bases, the J end lost 4 bases, and 8 bases lay between the germline ends. The CDR3 loop reads CASSIRGTEAFF. The CDR3 nucleotides are TGTGCCAGCAGTATCAGGGGCACTGAAGCTTTCTTT.

The V gene is TRBV4-2, the J gene TRBJ1-3; D ambiguous. CDR1 is LGHNA and CDR2 is YNFKEQ in the germline V gene. V was pared by 4 bases and J by 0 bases, with 13 bases between. CDR3 length equals 16 residues. The CDR3 sequence: CASSPAAGYSGNTIYF. Here the CDR3 DNA reads TGTGCCAGCAGCCCAGCCGCGGGCTACTCTGGAAACACCATATATTTT.

The rearrangement uses TRBV19 and TRBJ2-5; a possible D gene is TRBD2 (6 bases). Germline V gives CDR1 LNHDA, CDR2 SQIVND (reference sequence). The CDR3 is 13 amino acids. Trimming shortened V by 4 bases and J by 2 bases, and 8 bases separated the two germline ends. CDR3 sequence: CASSTGVQETQYF. CDR3 coding DNA: TGTGCCAGTAGTACGGGGGTACAAGAGACCCAGTACTTC.

A few counts support this clone. The chain couples TRBV6-1 to TRBJ1-1; weak D call: TRBD1 (5 bases). Trimming removed 10 bases at V and 0 bases at J, with 18 bases between. The length of the CDR3 is 15 residues. Germline values: CDR1 MNHNS, CDR2 SASEGT. The CDR3, as DNA: TGTGCCACAGGAGGGGCCACCCTAATGAACACTGAAGCTTTCTTT. Its translation is CATGGATLMNTEAFF.

CDR3 residues: CASSPGAPEAFF. The CDR3 coding sequence is TGTGCCAGCAGCCCTGGAGCGCCTGAAGCTTTCTTT. The chain is built from TRBV11-2 and TRBJ1-1; D is unresolved. Germline V CDR1 and CDR2: SGHAT, FQNNGV. This CDR3 is built from 12 residues. V was clipped by 5 bases and J by 6 bases, with 10 bases between them.

The J gene is TRBJ2-7, the V gene TRBV27, with 7 bases lining up with TRBD1. The CDR3 sequence is 14 residues long. Germline assignment: CDR1 MNHEY and CDR2 SMNVEV (reference sequence). Trimming at V came to 6 bases and at J to 3 bases, leaving 8 bases not matched to a gene. CDR3: CASSPGTVDYEQYF. DNA for the CDR3: TGTGCCAGCAGCCCCGGGACAGTCGACTACGAGCAGTACTTC.

CDR3 sequence (DNA): TGTGCCAGCAGTTCCACGGCCCGAGACAGCGGGGGCCAAGAGACCCAGTACTTC. Its translation is CASSSTARDSGGQETQYF. The V gene is TRBV27, the J gene TRBJ2-5, with 8 bases aligning to TRBD2. Germline lookup yields CDR1 MNHEY and CDR2 SMNVEV (reference sequence). There are 18 residues in the CDR3. The V gene end was trimmed by 4 bases and the J gene end by 1 base; junction bases not matched to a gene: 14.

J is TRBJ2-1 and V is TRBV5-1; TRBD2 matches 11 bases. In germline, CDR1 is SGHRS, CDR2 YFSETQ. The CDR3 totals 15 residues. The junction had 9 bases not matched to a gene; V was cut back by 6 bases and J by 7 bases. The CDR3 is CASKTSGNRGNEQFF. Here the CDR3 DNA reads TGCGCCAGCAAGACTAGCGGGAATCGTGGAAATGAGCAGTTCTTC. The variable domain in full, completed from reference TRBV5-1 and TRBJ2-1, reads KAGVTQTPRYLIKTRGQQVTLSCSPISGHRSVSWYQQTPGQGLQFLFEYFSETQRNKGNFPGRFSGRQFSNSRSEMNVSTLELGDSALYLCASKTSGNRGNEQFFGPGTRLTVL.